Presented here are 17 T cell receptor beta chains from one specimen sequenced in a study of molecular identifiers for immune sequencing clone quantification. TCRdb processed the PCR reads anew with MiXCR; each CDR3 protein has one entry. The data show about 320,000 distinct CDR3 sequences, 20% to 25% seen once. The sequencing input was naive CD8+ T cells from blood, with Jurkat cell RNA spiked in. Specified subset: FACS-sorted CD8+CD4-CCR7+CD45RA+ naive T cells. The receptors here all came from a human donor in good health. Some libraries in this study had Jurkat cell RNA spiked in.

The CDR3 DNA is TGTGCCTGGAGGGCAGGGATTAGGTACCAAGAGACCCAGTACTTC. Its translation is CAWRAGIRYQETQYF. The genes are TRBV30 and TRBJ2-5; D is possibly TRBD1 (5 bases). Trimming removed 3 bases at V and 0 bases at J, with 14 bases between. Per germline, CDR1 GTSNPN and CDR2 SVGIG (reference sequence). The CDR3 is 15 residues long.

This clonotype has only a few counts. The chain joins TRBV4-1 to TRBJ2-7; 7 bases fit TRBD2. The CDR3 has 15 amino acids. From germline, CDR1 is MGHRA and CDR2 YSYEKL. The ends lost 1 base at V and 7 bases at J; junction bases unmatched: 10. CDR3 loop: CASSQVLGGTWEQYF. The CDR3 DNA sequence: TGCGCCAGCAGCCAAGTACTCGGGGGGACGTGGGAGCAGTACTTC.

This clonotype was detected ten times or more. The chain carries TRBV4-3 and TRBJ2-4, with D unresolved. The CDR3 consists of 13 residues. V was shortened by 0 bases and J by 8 bases, with 8 bases between the two germline ends. Germline assignment: CDR1 LGHNA and CDR2 YSLEER. This CDR3 reads CASSQDASHIQYF. CDR3 in DNA: TGCGCCAGCAGCCAAGACGCCAGTCACATTCAGTACTTC.

There are many counts of this clonotype. The rearrangement joins TRBV28 to TRBJ1-2; D possibly corresponds to TRBD1 (5 bases). The CDR3 is made up of 12 amino acids. Germline loops: CDR1 MDHEN, CDR2 SYDVKM. The CDR3 reads CAGWGRTYGYTF. As DNA, the CDR3 is TGTGCTGGATGGGGACGAACCTATGGCTACACCTTC.

This clonotype was observed many times. This chain uses TRBV7-9 with TRBJ2-7, with 8 bases fitting TRBD1. Germline values: CDR1 SEHNR, CDR2 FQNEAQ (reference sequence). CDR3 size: 15 residues. Unmatched junction bases numbered 13, after V lost 8 bases and J lost 4 bases. The DNA of the CDR3 is TGTGCCAGCTCTGCAAGGACAGGGATTTTGTACGAGCAGTACTTC. Translated, it gives CASSARTGILYEQYF.

A remark on this clonotype: Given a much more abundant clone one base away, this may be a read error. This rearrangement joins TRBV13 to TRBJ1-1, with 9 bases that match TRBD1. This CDR3 has 16 amino acids. Trimming took 8 bases from V and 3 from J; bases not matched to a gene: 13. Germline V gene sequence: CDR1 PRHDT, CDR2 FYEKMQ (reference sequence). CDR3: CASGYSRDRVDTEAFF. The CDR3 bases are TGTGCCAGCGGCTATAGTCGGGACAGGGTGGACACTGAAGCTTTCTTT.

The CDR3 nucleotides read TGCGCCAGCAGCCAAGGAGGGGTAGAGACTGAAGCTTTCTTT. Its protein product is CASSQGGVETEAFF. The rearrangement uses TRBV4-3 and TRBJ1-1, with TRBD1 as a possible D gene (5 bases). This CDR3 spans 14 amino acids. Per the germline V gene, CDR1 is LGHNA and CDR2 is YSLEER. Trimming took 1 base from V and 5 from J, leaving 11 bases between them.

V is TRBV27 and J is TRBJ1-1, with 10 bases lining up with TRBD1. Trimming cost V 4 bases and J 4 bases; bases outside gene matches: 3. The CDR3 has 14 amino acids. From germline, CDR1 is MNHEY and CDR2 SMNVEV (reference sequence). This CDR3 reads CASSSGQGITEAFF. In DNA, the CDR3 is TGTGCCAGCAGTTCGGGACAGGGGATCACTGAAGCTTTCTTT.

This clonotype has a handful of counts. This chain uses TRBV30 with TRBJ1-1, with D uncertain. V was pared by 0 bases and J by 8 bases, with 16 bases between. The CDR3 sequence is 14 residues long. In germline, CDR1 is GTSNPN, CDR2 SVGIG (reference sequence). CDR3 DNA: TGTGCCTGGAGTGTATTATTGCGGGCGGGAGAAGCTTTCTTT. Protein sequence: CAWSVLLRAGEAFF.

To note about this clonotype: A much larger clone lies a single base off, so this may be a read error. V is TRBV6-2 or TRBV6-3 and J is TRBJ2-4; unclear D gene. V dropped 6 bases and J dropped 2 bases, with 14 bases sitting between them. This CDR3 spans 15 amino acids. CDR1 is MNHEY, CDR2 SVGEGT, per germline. CDR3 region: CASSPLSPPKNIQYF. CDR3 sequence (DNA): TGTGCCAGCAGCCCCCTCAGTCCTCCCAAAAACATTCAGTACTTC.

CDR3 region: CASTFSGSPGDEQYF. CDR3 nucleotides: TGTGCCAGCACCTTTAGCGGGAGTCCGGGGGACGAGCAGTACTTC. V gene TRBV11-2 combines with J gene TRBJ2-7, with 9 bases fitting TRBD2. The V gene end was trimmed by 7 bases and the J gene end by 5 bases; junction bases not matched to a gene: 12. CDR1 is SGHAT, CDR2 FQNNGV, per germline. The CDR3 extends over 15 amino acids.

This clonotype has a count of ten or more. The chain joins TRBV19 to TRBJ2-7; D might be TRBD1 (6 bases). Germline loops: CDR1 LNHDA, CDR2 SQIVND (reference sequence). This CDR3 comprises 12 residues. Trimming left V 5 bases short and J 3 bases short, with 8 bases between. This CDR3 reads CASSGQYYEQYF. The CDR3, as DNA: TGTGCCAGTAGTGGACAGTACTACGAGCAGTACTTC.

This clonotype came up many times. V and J are TRBV27 and TRBJ1-4, with D tentatively TRBD1 (6 bases). Per germline, CDR1 MNHEY and CDR2 SMNVEV (reference sequence). The CDR3 is made up of 19 amino acids. Trimming removed 4 bases from V and 4 bases from J, with 25 bases in between. CDR3 in DNA: TGTGCCAGCAGTTACTTCGGGACACCCGATACCCGTTATAATGAAAAACTGTTTTTT. This codes for CASSYFGTPDTRYNEKLFF.

The chain carries TRBV5-6 and TRBJ2-7; D not resolved. CDR1 SGHDT and CDR2 YYEEEE come from the germline V gene. This CDR3 comprises 18 residues. V lost 0 bases to trimming and J lost 5 bases, with 24 bases between them. As DNA, the CDR3 is TGTGCCAGCAGCTTGGCCCTCGGGTTGGCCTTAACGGCCCACGAGCAGTACTTC. As protein: CASSLALGLALTAHEQYF.

This clonotype has at least ten counts. V and J are TRBV12-3 or TRBV12-4 and TRBJ2-2; TRBD2 aligns across 12 bases. The V and J ends lost 2 bases and 0 bases, in that order; junction bases with no gene match: 1. The CDR3 has 17 residues. The chain's CDR3 is CASSLRTSGTNTGELFF. DNA of the CDR3: TGTGCCAGCAGTTTACGGACTAGCGGGACGAACACCGGGGAGCTGTTTTTT.

With respect to this clonotype: Given a much more abundant clone one base away, this may be a read error. The J gene is TRBJ1-1, the V gene TRBV28; D uncertain. The germline V gene has CDR1 MDHEN and CDR2 SYDVKM. The length of the CDR3 is 13 residues. V lost 8 bases, J lost 3 bases, and 13 bases lay in between. Here the CDR3 reads CASRTVMDTEAFF. In DNA, the CDR3 is TGTGCCAGCCGGACGGTAATGGACACTGAAGCTTTCTTT.

This clonotype was observed many times. The rearrangement uses TRBV5-4 and TRBJ1-2; D uncertain. The V gene lost 4 bases and the J gene lost 4 bases, with 14 bases spanning the gap. Looked up from germline, CDR1 is SGHNT and CDR2 is YYREEE (reference sequence). This CDR3 is 14 amino acids long. CDR3 DNA: TGTGCCAGCAGCCAGAAGGAAGTTTTCTATGGCTACACCTTC. The encoded protein is CASSQKEVFYGYTF.